This note documents a single T cell receptor beta chain sequence. Other DNA sequences of this sample code for an identical CDR3. The method was immunoSEQ multiplex PCR; TCRdb's version includes in-frame clones alone and lacks a portion of them. The sample lists some 90,000 clones, around 90% occurring once. The data originate from a study of control samples from healthy donors and cancer patients. Trimming took 4 bases from V and 3 from J, leaving 8 bases between them. The CDR3 extends over 14 amino acids. Germline lookup yields CDR1 SGHNT and CDR2 YYREEE (reference sequence). Specimen: blood. This TCR derives from a woman aged 55-70 years in good health. The chain links TRBV5-4 to TRBJ1-6; D is perhaps TRBD1 (5 bases). CDR3 sequence: CASSNRGYNSPLHF. DNA for the CDR3: TGTGCCAGCAGCAATAGGGGCTATAATTCACCCCTCCACTTT.